These T cell receptor beta chains were read from a single sample in a study of cytomegalovirus exposure and HLA in healthy donors. The method was immunoSEQ multiplex PCR; TCRdb's version includes in-frame clones alone and lacks a portion of them. This sample contains 80,000 to 100,000 clones. Sequenced input: PBMCs. The source is a man aged 45 to 65 in good health and CMV-seropositive. CDR3s include the opening cysteine and the closing phenylalanine or tryptophan. A D gene is named only where the DNA matches it firmly.

V gene,D gene,CDR3 length,J gene,CDR3 protein,CDR3 DNA
TRBV27,TRBD1,13,TRBJ1-2,CASSPGTAPVRTF,TGTGCCAGCAGTCCTGGGACAGCCCCGGTTCGCACCTTC
TRBV30,TRBD2,14,TRBJ2-3,CAWGGDRLTDTQYF,TGTGCCTGGGGGGGGGACCGACTCACAGATACGCAGTATTTT
TRBV7-9,-,14,TRBJ1-1,CASSPTAGALEAFF,TGTGCCAGCAGCCCTACGGCGGGGGCCCTTGAAGCTTTCTTT
TRBV4-1,TRBD2,16,TRBJ2-1,CASSQGGGTNYNEQFF,TGCGCCAGCAGCCAAGGGGGGGGGACTAACTACAATGAGCAGTTCTTC
TRBV29-1,-,14,TRBJ2-7,CSAVGGSGGYEQYF,TGCAGCGCCGTTGGAGGTAGCGGAGGGTACGAGCAGTACTTC
TRBV11-2,-,14,TRBJ2-3,CASSRTSSTDTQYF,TGTGCCAGCAGTCGGACATCGAGCACAGATACGCAGTATTTT
TRBV11-2,-,15,TRBJ2-1,CASSLGWGPRTEQFF,TGTGCCAGCAGCTTAGGGTGGGGCCCCAGGACCGAGCAGTTCTTC
TRBV6-5,-,14,TRBJ2-1,CASSWDFSYNEQFF,TGTGCCAGCAGTTGGGACTTCTCCTACAATGAGCAGTTCTTC
TRBV19,-,14,TRBJ2-5,CASRTPGSSGTQYF,TGTGCCAGCAGAACGCCGGGGTCCTCGGGGACCCAGTACTTC
TRBV27,-,12,TRBJ2-1,CASSLLNGEQFF,TGTGCCAGCAGTTTATTAAACGGTGAGCAGTTCTTC
TRBV7-2,TRBD2,14,TRBJ2-3,CASSPGLAIDTQYF,TGTGCCAGCAGCCCAGGACTAGCTATCGATACGCAGTATTTT
TRBV30,-,15,TRBJ1-1,CAWTMAWAGNTEAFF,TGTGCCTGGACAATGGCTTGGGCCGGGAACACTGAAGCTTTCTTT
TRBV7-3,TRBD1,15,TRBJ2-1,CASSWTGGNKNEQFF,TGTGCCAGCAGCTGGACAGGGGGCAACAAGAATGAGCAGTTCTTC
TRBV9,TRBD1,14,TRBJ1-1,CASSLGTGNTEAFF,TGTGCCAGCAGCCTTGGGACAGGGAACACTGAAGCTTTCTTT
TRBV29-1,-,14,TRBJ2-2,CSVVGVANTGELFF,TGCAGCGTTGTCGGAGTCGCGAACACCGGGGAGCTGTTTTTT
TRBV5-1,TRBD2,18,TRBJ2-7,CASSSYLDLAGGRYEQYF,TGCGCCAGCAGCTCCTACCTGGATCTAGCGGGAGGTCGCTACGAGCAGTACTTC
TRBV27,TRBD1,12,TRBJ1-1,CASSTGATEAFF,TGTGCCAGCTCAACAGGGGCCACTGAAGCTTTCTTT
TRBV5-1,TRBD1,14,TRBJ1-2,CASSPQTGGHGYTF,TGCGCCAGCAGCCCCCAGACAGGGGGTCATGGCTACACCTTC
TRBV7-9,-,13,TRBJ2-5,CASLFTGEETQYF,TGTGCCAGCCTCTTCACCGGGGAAGAGACCCAGTACTTC
TRBV4-2,TRBD2,18,TRBJ2-3,CASSLGLAGVRGTDTQYF,TGTGCCAGCAGCTTGGGACTAGCGGGAGTTCGGGGCACAGATACGCAGTATTTT
TRBV5-1,TRBD1,14,TRBJ2-5,CASSFGQGLETQYF,TGCGCCAGCAGCTTCGGACAGGGCTTAGAGACCCAGTACTTC
TRBV6-1,-,13,TRBJ1-2,CASRISYNYGYTF,TGTGCCAGCAGGATATCCTATAACTATGGCTACACCTTC
TRBV6-4,-,14,TRBJ1-1,CASSSTHRDTEAFF,TGTGCCAGCAGTTCCACCCACAGGGACACTGAAGCTTTCTTT
TRBV14,-,11,TRBJ1-1,CASSGESEAFF,TGTGCCAGCAGCGGAGAATCCGAAGCTTTCTTT
TRBV18,TRBD1,16,TRBJ2-5,CASSPSTGENQETQYF,TGTGCCAGCTCACCAAGCACAGGGGAGAATCAAGAGACCCAGTACTTC
TRBV30,TRBD1,12,TRBJ2-1,CAWTGGANEQFF,TGTGCCTGGACAGGGGGCGCCAATGAGCAGTTCTTC
TRBV4-3,TRBD1,16,TRBJ2-3,CASSRPEKGQGDTQYF,TGCGCCAGCAGCCGGCCGGAGAAGGGACAGGGGGATACGCAGTATTTT
TRBV7-3,-,15,TRBJ2-2,CASSSSSGRGGELFF,TGTGCCAGCAGCTCAAGCAGTGGTAGGGGCGGGGAGCTGTTTTTT
TRBV30,TRBD2,15,TRBJ2-1,CAWSTGTSGYNEQFF,TGTGCCTGGAGTACCGGGACTAGCGGTTACAATGAGCAGTTCTTC
TRBV2,-,14,TRBJ2-7,CASREVGNTYEQYF,TGTGCCAGCAGGGAGGTTGGCAACACCTACGAGCAGTACTTC
TRBV4-2,TRBD1,15,TRBJ1-1,CASSFVGQGDTEAFF,TGTGCCAGCAGCTTCGTGGGACAGGGCGATACTGAAGCTTTCTTT
TRBV5-1,-,15,TRBJ2-3,CASSSGLREPDTQYF,TGCGCCAGCAGCTCGGGACTGCGGGAACCAGATACGCAGTATTTT
TRBV11-3,TRBD2,14,TRBJ2-1,CASNPSGRMGEQFF,TGTGCCAGCAACCCAAGCGGGAGGATGGGTGAGCAGTTCTTC
TRBV27,TRBD1,13,TRBJ1-2,CATGTGDPYGYTF,TGTGCCACGGGGACAGGGGATCCCTATGGCTACACCTTC
TRBV11-2,-,15,TRBJ1-2,CASSFLKQGPYGYTF,TGTGCCAGCAGCTTCCTCAAACAGGGTCCCTATGGCTACACCTTC
TRBV27,-,14,TRBJ1-2,CASSFRGASYGYTF,TGTGCCAGCAGTTTCAGGGGCGCTTCTTATGGCTACACCTTC
TRBV4-3,TRBD2,16,TRBJ2-2,CASSQSGTSGSRELFF,TGCGCCAGCAGCCAATCCGGGACTAGCGGGAGTAGGGAGCTGTTTTTT
TRBV7-3,-,13,TRBJ1-1,CASSGPGGTEAFF,TGTGCCAGCAGCGGCCCGGGGGGCACTGAAGCTTTCTTT
TRBV5-4,-,14,TRBJ1-5,CASTLGQGNQPQHF,TGTGCCAGCACCCTTGGGCAGGGCAACCAGCCCCAGCATTTT
TRBV2,TRBD2,15,TRBJ2-1,CASRDTSGSYNEQFF,TGTGCCAGCAGGGATACTAGCGGGAGTTACAATGAGCAGTTCTTC
TRBV30,TRBD2,16,TRBJ2-1,CAWSPRDYTTYNEQFF,TGTGCCTGGAGTCCTAGGGACTACACAACCTACAATGAGCAGTTCTTC
TRBV15,-,14,TRBJ2-5,CATSRDRGGETQYF,TGTGCCACCAGCAGAGATCGAGGGGGAGAGACCCAGTACTTC
TRBV30,-,13,TRBJ2-5,CAWSRGLEETQYF,TGTGCCTGGAGTCGGGGTCTAGAAGAGACCCAGTACTTC